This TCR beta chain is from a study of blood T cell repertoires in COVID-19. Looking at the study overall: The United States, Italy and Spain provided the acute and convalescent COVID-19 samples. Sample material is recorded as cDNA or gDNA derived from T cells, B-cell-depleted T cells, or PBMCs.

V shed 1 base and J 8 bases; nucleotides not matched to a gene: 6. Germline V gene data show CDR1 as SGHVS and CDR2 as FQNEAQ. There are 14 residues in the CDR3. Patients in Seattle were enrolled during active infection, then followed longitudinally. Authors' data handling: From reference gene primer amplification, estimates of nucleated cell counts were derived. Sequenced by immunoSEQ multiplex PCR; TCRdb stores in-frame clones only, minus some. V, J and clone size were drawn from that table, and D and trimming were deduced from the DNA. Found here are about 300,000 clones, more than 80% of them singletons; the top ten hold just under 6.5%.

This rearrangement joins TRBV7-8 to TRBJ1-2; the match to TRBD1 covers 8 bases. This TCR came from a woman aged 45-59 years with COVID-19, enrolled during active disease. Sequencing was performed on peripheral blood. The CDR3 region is CASSLVSGGQGYTF. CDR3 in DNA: TGTGCCAGCAGCTTAGTATCAGGGGGCCAGGGCTACACCTTC.